What follows are 17 T cell receptor beta chains derived from one specimen sequenced in a study of blood T cell repertoires in COVID-19. The protocol was immunoSEQ multiplex PCR, while the TCRdb copy is restricted to in-frame clones and leaves out a portion. The sample consists of 95,000 to 110,000 clones, about 91% of them appearing once. What was sequenced was peripheral blood. The receptors stem from a human donor in a cohort sampled during active COVID-19.

The V gene is TRBV4-3, the J gene TRBJ2-2, with 7 bases fitting TRBD1. Unmatched junction bases numbered 6, after V lost 0 bases and J lost 8 bases. Germline CDR1 and CDR2: LGHNA and YSLEER. CDR3 length equals 15 residues. The CDR3 sequence is CASSQDDRVGGELFF. For the CDR3, the DNA is TGCGCCAGCAGCCAAGATGACAGGGTGGGTGGGGAGCTGTTTTTT.

The rearrangement uses TRBV27 and TRBJ2-3; D ambiguous. The CDR3 length is 13 residues. The germline V gene encodes CDR1 MNHEY and CDR2 SMNVEV (reference sequence). V was pared by 3 bases and J by 1 base, with 5 bases between. In DNA, the CDR3 is TGTGCCAGCAGTTTTTCAGGCACAGATACGCAGTATTTT. Protein product: CASSFSGTDTQYF.

This chain uses TRBV29-1 with TRBJ1-1; TRBD1 is a possible D gene (6 bases). The CDR3 has 16 amino acids. V gave up 4 bases and J gave up 1 base, with 19 bases separating them. Germline V gene sequence: CDR1 SQVTM, CDR2 ANQGSEA. The CDR3 loop is CSVVLAGAGENTEAFF. CDR3 nucleotide sequence: TGCAGCGTTGTTTTAGCGGGGGCGGGGGAGAACACTGAAGCTTTCTTT.

The chain uses TRBV7-2 and TRBJ2-6; no reliable D call. The germline CDR1 and CDR2 sequences are SGHTA and FQGNSA. This CDR3 contains 16 residues. Trimming cost V 1 base and J 0 bases, with 7 bases left between them. The CDR3 sequence is CASSLGGTSGANVLTF. The CDR3 nucleotides are TGTGCCAGCAGCTTAGGAGGTACCTCTGGGGCCAACGTCCTGACTTTC.

The chain has TRBV5-1 and TRBJ2-3, with 14 bases that match TRBD2. The length of the CDR3 is 17 residues. Germline lookup yields CDR1 SGHRS and CDR2 YFSETQ. The ends lost 0 bases at V and 4 bases at J; junction bases unmatched: 4. The CDR3, as DNA: TGCGCCAGCAGCTTGGTGACTAGCGGGAGGGCTGCAGATACGCAGTATTTT. It encodes CASSLVTSGRAADTQYF.

The chain combines TRBV5-1 with TRBJ2-2; 8 positions agree with TRBD1. Looked up from germline, CDR1 is SGHRS and CDR2 is YFSETQ. With V trimmed by 4 bases and J by 2 bases, 13 bases remained unmatched. This CDR3 has 18 residues. CDR3: CASSGRDRLGTNTGELFF. DNA of the CDR3: TGCGCCAGCAGCGGCCGGGACAGGTTAGGGACAAACACCGGGGAGCTGTTTTTT.

The chain couples TRBV7-6 to TRBJ1-5; 8 nucleotides match TRBD1. Germline V lookup: CDR1 SGHVS, CDR2 FNYEAQ. The CDR3 is 16 amino acids. V trimming: 9 bases; J trimming: 0 bases; junction bases outside the gene matches: 10. CDR3 in amino acids: CARHRPGQDSNQPQHF. The CDR3 bases are TGTGCCAGACATCGGCCGGGACAGGATAGCAATCAGCCCCAGCATTTT.

The chain links TRBV7-9 to TRBJ2-1; D is unclear. Germline V gives CDR1 SEHNR, CDR2 FQNEAQ (reference sequence). Trimming shortened V by 4 bases and J by 5 bases, and 18 bases separated the two germline ends. This CDR3 has 16 amino acids. CDR3 residues: CASSSAVERKNNEQFF. CDR3 nucleotides: TGTGCCAGCAGCTCAGCCGTAGAGAGGAAGAACAATGAGCAGTTCTTC.

The CDR3 spells CASSLANTDTQYF. The DNA for the CDR3 is TGTGCCAGCAGCTTGGCTAACACAGATACGCAGTATTTT. The chain couples TRBV5-4 to TRBJ2-3, with unresolved D. The V gene lost 0 bases and the J gene lost 2 bases, with 4 bases spanning the gap. The CDR3 length is 13 residues. Germline assignment: CDR1 SGHNT and CDR2 YYREEE (reference sequence).

This chain connects TRBV7-8 to TRBJ1-1; unclear D gene. V lost 1 base and J lost 4, with 7 bases in between. CDR1 SGHVS and CDR2 FQNEAQ come from the germline V gene. The length of the CDR3 is 13 residues. Here the CDR3 DNA reads TGTGCCAGCAGCTTAGGTCGGGTCACTGAAGCTTTCTTT. Translated, it gives CASSLGRVTEAFF.

The rearrangement joins TRBV28 to TRBJ1-1, with 10 positions matching TRBD1. V shed 3 bases and J 0 bases; nucleotides not matched to a gene: 7. Germline loops: CDR1 MDHEN, CDR2 SYDVKM. The CDR3 covers 17 residues. DNA for the CDR3: TGTGCCAGCAGTTTTCGGAAGACAGGGGGCGTGAACACTGAAGCTTTCTTT. Translation gives CASSFRKTGGVNTEAFF.

The chain links TRBV28 to TRBJ2-7; TRBD2 might be the D (5 bases). Trimming pared 6 bases from V and 3 bases from J, leaving 18 bases between. Looked up from germline, CDR1 is MDHEN and CDR2 is SYDVKM. CDR3 length: 15 amino acids. The CDR3 here is CASRPQPVLDYEQYF. CDR3 coding DNA: TGTGCCAGCAGACCTCAACCCGTACTAGACTACGAGCAGTACTTC.

The J gene is TRBJ1-1, the V gene TRBV7-2, with unresolved D. Germline assignment: CDR1 SGHTA and CDR2 FQGNSA. This CDR3 spans 14 amino acids. The V and J ends lost 0 bases and 2 bases respectively, with 7 bases between them. The CDR3 loop is CASSLARQNTEAFF. The CDR3 DNA follows: TGTGCCAGCAGCTTAGCCAGACAAAACACTGAAGCTTTCTTT.

The V call is TRBV30, the J call TRBJ2-4; 8 nucleotides line up with TRBD1. Germline trimming cut 5 bases from V and 4 bases from J; bases unmatched to any gene: 4. Germline CDR1 reads GTSNPN; CDR2 reads SVGIG (reference sequence). The CDR3 totals 13 residues. The CDR3 is CAWETGGKNIQYF. CDR3 bases: TGTGCCTGGGAAACAGGGGGTAAAAACATTCAGTACTTC.

V is TRBV30 and J is TRBJ1-1; TRBD1 matches 8 bases. Trimming removed 2 bases from V and 5 bases from J; junction bases left unmatched: 4. This CDR3 region has 13 residues. The germline V gene encodes CDR1 GTSNPN and CDR2 SVGIG (reference sequence). The chain's CDR3 is CAWSRQGRTEAFF. The CDR3, as DNA: TGTGCCTGGAGTAGACAGGGGAGGACTGAAGCTTTCTTT.

The chain carries TRBV18 and TRBJ2-3; 10 bases fit TRBD2. J lost 0 bases, V lost 6 bases, and 18 bases had no gene match. Germline CDR1 is KGHSH and CDR2 is LQKENI. The CDR3 length is 20 residues. CDR3 in DNA: TGTGCCAGCTCGCTACTAGGGAGGACTAGCGGTCCTACTAGCACAGATACGCAGTATTTT. Residues: CASSLLGRTSGPTSTDTQYF.

This chain connects TRBV28 to TRBJ2-7, with 11 bases identical to TRBD2. The V gene's germline CDR1 is MDHEN and CDR2 SYDVKM. The CDR3 is 15 residues long. The trim removed 5 bases at V and 3 bases at J, leaving 6 bases unmatched. This CDR3 reads CASSILGTSGYEQYF. The DNA for the CDR3 is TGTGCCAGCAGTATCCTCGGGACTAGCGGCTACGAGCAGTACTTC.